Shown below are 30 T cell receptor beta chains from a single sample sequenced in a study of blood T cell repertoires in COVID-19. The data were produced by immunoSEQ multiplex PCR, yet TCRdb's version contains in-frame clones alone and is incomplete. The data hold about 210,000 clones, with 83% observed a single time. The sample taken for sequencing was peripheral blood. Receptors were obtained from a woman between 40 and 55 years old with active or convalescent COVID-19.

This clone was seen only a few times. As DNA, the CDR3 is TGTGCCAGCAGCAAAGCTCCGGCAGGGCGGCTCGACGAGCAGTACTTC. Protein: CASSKAPAGRLDEQYF. The V gene is TRBV21-1, the J gene TRBJ2-7; TRBD1, as called in the table, went unchecked against the DNA. TRBV21-1 is reported as a pseudogene. The CDR3 extends over 16 amino acids.

This clone has just a few counts. The rearrangement links TRBV7-2 to TRBJ1-3; no clear D gene. Trimming removed 1 base from V and 4 bases from J, with 8 bases in between. The CDR3 extends over 14 amino acids. Per the germline V gene, CDR1 is SGHTA and CDR2 is FQGNSA. The CDR3 coding sequence is TGTGCCAGCAGCTTAGGAGTTGCGGGAAACACCATATATTTT. Amino acids: CASSLGVAGNTIYF. The variable domain in full, completed from reference TRBV7-2 and TRBJ1-3, reads GAGVSQSPSNKVTEKGKDVELRCDPISGHTALYWYRQSLGQGLEFLIYFQGNSAPDKSGLPSDRFSAERTGGSVSTLTIQRTQQEDSAVYLCASSLGVAGNTIYFGEGSWLTVV.

The table lists this clone with a count of one. This chain uses TRBV10-3 with TRBJ1-1; D ambiguous. V was clipped by 3 bases and J by 1 base, with 9 bases between them. This CDR3 contains 14 residues. The germline gives CDR1 ENHRY, CDR2 SYGVKD. The CDR3 loop is CAISDRGQNTEAFF. The CDR3 DNA sequence: TGTGCCATCAGTGATCGAGGGCAGAACACTGAAGCTTTCTTT.

This chain links TRBV25-1 with TRBJ2-7; TRBD1 matches at 11 bases. This CDR3 spans 16 amino acids. Germline lookup yields CDR1 MGHDK and CDR2 SYGVNS. V dropped 2 bases and J dropped 4; count of bases not matched to a gene: 7. In DNA, the CDR3 is TGTGCCAGCAGTGAAGGTGGGACAGGGGGTCTGTACGAGCAGTACTTC. Protein sequence: CASSEGGTGGLYEQYF.

The gene calls are TRBV24-1 and TRBJ2-1; D is perhaps TRBD1 (6 bases). Germline CDR1 reads KGHDR; CDR2 reads SFDVKD. The CDR3 extends over 17 amino acids. The V gene lost 4 bases and the J gene lost 2 bases, with 17 bases spanning the gap. The CDR3 spells CATSERSSGTPYNEQFF. CDR3 nucleotide sequence: TGTGCCACCAGTGAGAGGAGCTCCGGGACACCCTACAATGAGCAGTTCTTC.

Points on this clone: Other nucleotide sequences from this sample produce the same CDR3. The rearrangement joins TRBV20-1 to TRBJ2-7; D perhaps matches TRBD2 (6 bases). The V and J ends lost 2 bases and 5 bases respectively, with 7 bases between them. Germline-derived CDR1 and CDR2 are DFQATT and SNEGSKA (reference sequence). The CDR3 is 11 amino acids. The CDR3 spells CSARSGHEQYF. DNA for the CDR3: TGCAGTGCTAGAAGCGGGCACGAGCAGTACTTC.

The rearrangement links TRBV5-5 to TRBJ2-2; the D gene is possibly TRBD1 (6 bases). V lost 3 bases and J lost 5, with 14 bases in between. Germline-derived CDR1 and CDR2 are SGHKS and YYEKEE (reference sequence). The CDR3 runs to 15 residues. As DNA, the CDR3 is TGTGCCAGCAGCTCGGGGCAGGGGTGGACCGGGGAGCTGTTTTTT. It encodes CASSSGQGWTGELFF.

The chain joins TRBV30 to TRBJ1-5, with 7 bases identical to TRBD1. The CDR3 length is 15 residues. CDR1 is GTSNPN, CDR2 SVGIG, per germline (reference sequence). The V and J ends lost 4 bases and 2 bases, in that order; junction bases with no gene match: 8. CDR3 sequence reads: CAWNIGGTGNQPQHF. The DNA of the CDR3 is TGTGCCTGGAATATAGGAGGGACAGGCAATCAGCCCCAGCATTTT.

The CDR3 loop reads CASSLSAGLPDRAFF. The CDR3 bases are TGTGCCAGCAGTTTATCGGCAGGACTACCGGACCGGGCTTTCTTT. The chain recombines TRBV27 with TRBJ1-1; D uncertain. Germline V lookup: CDR1 MNHEY, CDR2 SMNVEV (reference sequence). Trimming took off 0 bases at V and 11 bases at J, with 19 bases between the two ends. The CDR3 runs 15 residues.

The table lists this clone with a count of one. The chain recombines TRBV7-8 with TRBJ2-2, with 11 bases that match TRBD2. The CDR3 has 15 residues. CDR1 SGHVS and CDR2 FQNEAQ come from the germline V gene. The V and J ends lost 8 bases and 4 bases, in that order; junction bases with no gene match: 6. For the CDR3, the DNA is TGTGCCAGCGACGGTAGCGGGAGGGGCACCGGGGAGCTGTTTTTT. Its protein product is CASDGSGRGTGELFF. Using reference TRBV7-8 and TRBJ2-2 for the parts outside the CDR3, the full variable domain is GAGVSQSPRYKVAKRGQDVALRCDPISGHVSLFWYQQALGQGPEFLTYFQNEAQLDKSGLPSDRFFAERPEGSVSTLKIQRTQQEDSAVYLCASDGSGRGTGELFFGEGSRLTVL.

The chain links TRBV30 to TRBJ1-4; 7 bases align to TRBD1. The junction had 17 bases not matched to a gene; V was cut back by 5 bases and J by 8 bases. This CDR3 is built from 16 residues. The germline V gene has CDR1 GTSNPN and CDR2 SVGIG (reference sequence). The CDR3 reads CAWRYAYGQGGEKLFF. The CDR3 region has the DNA TGTGCCTGGCGGTATGCTTATGGTCAGGGGGGAGAAAAACTGTTTTTT.

The chain links TRBV7-3 to TRBJ2-7; weak D call: TRBD2 (6 bases). The CDR3 totals 13 residues. CDR1 and CDR2 from the germline V gene are SGHTA and FQGTGA. Trimming pared 1 base from V and 5 bases from J, leaving 9 bases between. The CDR3 is CASSLKPGDEQYF. Here the CDR3 DNA reads TGTGCCAGCAGCTTAAAACCGGGAGACGAGCAGTACTTC.

Concerning this clone itself: With a much larger clone just one base away, this may be a read error. This CDR3 is CASSTGTGPYEQYF. CDR3 DNA: TGTGCCAGCAGCACCGGGACAGGTCCCTACGAGCAGTACTTC. The chain uses TRBV7-3 and TRBJ2-7; 8 nucleotides align to TRBD1. The CDR3 sequence is 14 residues long. Germline assignment: CDR1 SGHTA and CDR2 FQGTGA. J was trimmed by 2 bases and V by 5 bases; bases with no gene match: 5.

This chain connects TRBV5-1 to TRBJ2-3, with D possibly matching TRBD1 (5 bases). This CDR3 is 16 amino acids long. Deletions cut 0 bases from V and 1 base from J, with 12 bases between. The germline V gene encodes CDR1 SGHRS and CDR2 YFSETQ. CDR3 in amino acids: CASSLVQGSGTDTQYF. The CDR3 coding sequence is TGCGCCAGCAGCTTGGTCCAGGGATCGGGCACAGATACGCAGTATTTT.

The CDR3 nucleotides are TGTGCCAGCAGCCAGGGCTTATCCAGGGCCGAGTATGGCTACACCTTC. This gives the protein CASSQGLSRAEYGYTF. The rearrangement joins TRBV3-1 (or the pseudogene TRBV3-2) to TRBJ1-2; tentative D call: TRBD1 (5 bases). V dropped 3 bases and J dropped 5 bases, with 19 bases sitting between them. This CDR3 has 16 amino acids. Per the germline V gene, CDR1 is LGHDT and CDR2 is YNNKEL (reference sequence).

In regard to this clone: Other DNA sequences in the sample encode the same CDR3. The gene calls are TRBV11-2 and TRBJ2-7; D not resolved. The V gene lost 1 base and the J gene lost 3 bases, with 7 bases spanning the gap. Germline V gene data show CDR1 as SGHAT and CDR2 as FQNNGV. CDR3 length: 13 residues. The chain's CDR3 is CASSLGGSYEQYF. CDR3 coding DNA: TGTGCCAGCAGCTTAGGCGGCAGCTACGAGCAGTACTTC.

The V gene is TRBV7-9, the J gene TRBJ1-5; possible D gene TRBD1, 6 bases. CDR3 length: 17 amino acids. The germline V and J ends were trimmed by 0 bases and 1 base, with 13 bases remaining between them. CDR1 and CDR2 from the germline V gene are SEHNR and FQNEAQ (reference sequence). The CDR3 nucleotides read TGTGCCAGCAGCTTAGCCGGGGGGCGAGGGAGCAATCAGCCCCAGCATTTT. This translates into CASSLAGGRGSNQPQHF.

This clone has only a few counts. The chain links TRBV10-2 to TRBJ2-1; D unresolved. Germline CDR1 reads WSHSY; CDR2 reads SAAADI. V gave up 3 bases and J gave up 0 bases, with 3 bases separating them. CDR3 length: 13 residues. The CDR3 loop reads CASSDRSYNEQFF. Here the CDR3 DNA reads TGCGCCAGCAGTGACCGCTCCTACAATGAGCAGTTCTTC.

J is TRBJ1-1 and V is TRBV3-1 (or the pseudogene TRBV3-2), with D unresolved. From germline, CDR1 is LGHDT and CDR2 YNNKEL (reference sequence). Trimming pared 1 base from V and 1 base from J, leaving 13 bases between. The CDR3 length is 16 residues. The CDR3 loop is CASSQGSAFGNTEAFF. The CDR3 DNA follows: TGTGCCAGCAGCCAAGGGTCCGCCTTCGGGAACACTGAAGCTTTCTTT.

This chain joins TRBV3-1 (or the pseudogene TRBV3-2) and TRBJ1-1, with 8 bases matching TRBD1. The length of the CDR3 is 12 residues. Looked up from germline, CDR1 is LGHDT and CDR2 is YNNKEL (reference sequence). J gave up 4 bases and V 8 bases, and 3 bases lay outside the gene matches. CDR3 region: CASRGQGTEAFF. The CDR3 nucleotides are TGTGCCAGCCGAGGACAGGGCACTGAAGCTTTCTTT.

The V call is TRBV28, the J call TRBJ1-1; D gene ambiguous. The length of the CDR3 is 15 residues. Germline V lookup: CDR1 MDHEN, CDR2 SYDVKM. Between the trimmed V and J ends, which lost 6 bases and 1 base, there was a span of 15 bases. The CDR3 DNA reads TGTGCCAGCAGCGGTTTAGGAGGGTCGAACACTGAAGCTTTCTTT. As protein: CASSGLGGSNTEAFF.

This rearrangement joins TRBV5-1 to TRBJ2-6; D not certain. Between the trimmed V and J ends, which lost 3 bases and 1 base, there was a span of 8 bases. This CDR3 is built from 15 residues. The germline gives CDR1 SGHRS, CDR2 YFSETQ. The CDR3, as DNA: TGCGCCAGCAGCTCGGGTGGGTCTGGGGCCAACGTCCTGACTTTC. Protein: CASSSGGSGANVLTF.

The chain recombines TRBV2 with TRBJ1-4; 8 nucleotides agree with TRBD1. CDR1 and CDR2 (germline): SNHLY, FYNNEI. This CDR3 contains 14 residues. The V gene end was trimmed by 5 bases and the J gene end by 5 bases; junction bases not matched to a gene: 4. CDR3 in amino acids: CASSNRGENEKLFF. CDR3 coding DNA: TGTGCCAGCAGTAACAGGGGGGAGAATGAAAAACTGTTTTTT.

This chain links TRBV28 with TRBJ1-3; D gene unclear. The CDR3 is 14 amino acids. V gave up 4 bases and J gave up 11 bases, with 18 bases separating them. Germline loops: CDR1 MDHEN, CDR2 SYDVKM. The CDR3 nucleotides read TGTGCCAGCAGTTCAAACCGAGTTCTAGGCTCCATATATTTT. It specifies CASSSNRVLGSIYF.

The count of this clone is one. The chain uses TRBV19 and TRBJ1-3; D remains ambiguous. The V and J ends lost 8 bases and 2 bases respectively, with 13 bases between them. The CDR3 consists of 14 residues. The germline gives CDR1 LNHDA, CDR2 SQIVND (reference sequence). CDR3 loop: CASHPVSTGNTIYF. CDR3 DNA: TGTGCCAGTCATCCAGTCTCCACTGGAAACACCATATATTTT.

This clone was observed a single time. The chain uses TRBV15 and TRBJ1-2; a weak D match, TRBD1 (5 bases). The ends were cut back, 0 bases at V and 4 bases at J, with 24 bases in the middle. In germline, CDR1 is LNHNV, CDR2 YYDKDF (reference sequence). CDR3 size: 19 residues. The DNA for the CDR3 is TGTGCCACCAGCAGAGATCGAGAAGGCAGGGTCCACTCCCTCTATGGCTACACCTTC. It specifies CATSRDREGRVHSLYGYTF.

The chain joins TRBV28 to TRBJ1-4, with D possibly TRBD1 on 6 matching bases. Germline-derived CDR1 and CDR2 are MDHEN and SYDVKM. Trimming pared 4 bases from V and 7 bases from J, leaving 16 bases between. CDR3 length equals 15 residues. This chain's CDR3 is CASSYEGGRIEKLFF. DNA of the CDR3: TGTGCCAGCAGTTACGAGGGGGGGCGCATTGAAAAACTGTTTTTT.

The V call is TRBV9, the J call TRBJ2-1, with TRBD2 as a possible D gene (6 bases). Trimming pared 0 bases from V and 4 bases from J, leaving 11 bases between. The CDR3 has 15 amino acids. Germline CDR1 SGDLS, CDR2 YYNGEE. The chain's CDR3 is CASSVGGAGYNEQFF. CDR3 DNA: TGTGCCAGCAGCGTAGGTGGGGCGGGATACAATGAGCAGTTCTTC.

CDR3 DNA: TGTGCCAGCAGCCAACCCTTTGGGACTAGCGGCACCGGGGAGCTGTTTTTT. This sequence encodes CASSQPFGTSGTGELFF. V and J are TRBV4-2 and TRBJ2-2, with 11 bases aligning to TRBD2. Germline CDR1 and CDR2: LGHNA and YNFKEQ. The CDR3 extends over 17 amino acids. The J segment lost 4 bases and the V segment lost 2 bases, leaving 6 bases of the junction unmatched.

This clone was counted a few times. The chain combines TRBV11-2 with TRBJ1-6; D gene ambiguous. Trimming shortened V by 0 bases and J by 11 bases, and 11 bases separated the two germline ends. The germline gives CDR1 SGHAT, CDR2 FQNNGV. CDR3 length equals 14 residues. In nucleotides, the CDR3 is TGTGCCAGCAGCTTAGAAGGGTCGGGAACACCCCTCCACTTT. Its translation is CASSLEGSGTPLHF.